The 7 T cell receptor beta chains below all came from one sample that was sequenced in a study of OX40 agonist ivuxolimab in advanced cancers. Clones were sequenced by immunoSEQ multiplex PCR, and TCRdb holds only the in-frame ones, with some missing. The sample records around 40,000 clones, about 83% being singletons. Source: CD4+ or CD8+ T cells sorted from blood, taken in a trial of the OX40 agonist ivuxolimab. All receptors derive from an adult with an advanced solid tumor such as melanoma, head and neck, liver or kidney cancer.

The rearrangement joins TRBV7-2 to TRBJ2-7; no clear D. CDR3 length equals 12 residues. CDR1 and CDR2 (germline): SGHTA, FQGNSA. V was clipped by 2 bases and J by 4 bases, with 6 bases between them. The CDR3 spells CASSLLEYEQYF. The CDR3 bases are TGTGCCAGCAGCTTATTGGAGTACGAGCAGTACTTC.

This chain connects TRBV27 to TRBJ2-1, with 9 bases identical to TRBD2. CDR1 and CDR2 (germline): MNHEY, SMNVEV (reference sequence). The CDR3 has 14 residues. V dropped 3 bases and J dropped 7; count of bases not matched to a gene: 4. For the CDR3, the DNA is TGTGCCAGCAGTTTGGGACTAGCTTGGAATGAGCAGTTCTTC. Amino acid sequence: CASSLGLAWNEQFF.

The rearrangement links TRBV7-6 to TRBJ2-5, with 8 nucleotides matching TRBD2. The CDR3 loop spans 16 amino acids. Germline V CDR1 and CDR2: SGHVS, FNYEAQ. V lost 5 bases, J lost 0 bases, and 8 bases stayed unmatched. The CDR3: CASSAGGGGNQETQYF. In DNA, the CDR3 is TGTGCCAGCAGCGCCGGTGGCGGGGGGAACCAAGAGACCCAGTACTTC.

This clone was recorded only once. The chain carries TRBV27 and TRBJ2-7, with unresolved D. Germline V CDR1 and CDR2: MNHEY, SMNVEV (reference sequence). The CDR3 spans 13 residues. Trimming took 2 bases from V and 2 from J, leaving 7 bases between them. The CDR3 DNA is TGTGCCAGCAGTTTAACCGAAACCTACGAGCAGTACTTC. This sequence encodes CASSLTETYEQYF.

This clone was seen a single time. The rearrangement links TRBV27 to TRBJ1-5, with unresolved D. The germline CDR1 and CDR2 sequences are MNHEY and SMNVEV (reference sequence). Trimming took off 3 bases at V and 1 base at J, with 4 bases between the two ends. This CDR3 is built from 13 residues. The CDR3, as DNA: TGTGCCAGCAGTTTGGGGAGCAATCAGCCCCAGCATTTT. It is translated as CASSLGSNQPQHF.

CDR3 in DNA: TGCGCCAGCAGCCAAGATAGGGACAGTTGGAGTCGAGAGCAGTACTTC. Residues: CASSQDRDSWSREQYF. The chain joins TRBV4-3 to TRBJ2-7; 7 bases map to TRBD1. The V gene's germline CDR1 is LGHNA and CDR2 YSLEER. Trimming cost V 0 bases and J 7 bases; bases outside gene matches: 12. This CDR3 contains 16 residues.

The rearrangement links TRBV5-3 to TRBJ2-7; 8 bases line up with TRBD2. TRBV5-3 is classed as an ORF, of uncertain function. The trim removed 4 bases at V and 5 bases at J, leaving 20 bases unmatched. The CDR3 is 18 residues long. The CDR3 sequence is CARSPRVVAGPRRNEQYF. CDR3 bases: TGTGCCAGAAGCCCAAGGGTGGTAGCGGGACCTCGGCGGAACGAGCAGTACTTC.